The present TCR beta chain was sequenced within a study of CXCR4 blockade with PD-1 therapy in pancreatic cancer (dated by TCRdb to between 2018 and 2021). In the study overall: Multiplex immunohistochemistry and TCRbeta immunosequencing of resected pancreatic ductal adenocarcinoma were combined in the study with ex vivo slice culture in which PD-1 and CXCR4 blockade were tested. Two geographically distinct regions were TCR-sequenced from each of about 6 tumors to assess intratumoral heterogeneity. The full study reports these points: Amino acid clone frequency correlated strongly with the number of distinct nucleotide rearrangements encoding it, suggesting convergent selection by common tumor antigens. Because only TCRbeta chains were sequenced, true antigen-specificity overlap among convergent dominant clones remained unconfirmed while awaiting paired alpha-beta single-cell sequencing. Tumors showed clonal expansion, with mean productive clonality 0.14 versus 0.05 in healthy blood, but clonality did not correlate with survival.

The immunoSEQ Assay at Adaptive Biotechnologies was used to immunosequence TCRbeta CDR3 regions from the extracted DNA. Turning to the authors' computational methods: To measure the absolute abundance of each unique TCRbeta CDR3, the sequences were collapsed and filtered. Clonality was defined as 1 minus Pielou's evenness, computed on productive in-frame rearrangements only. Regional overlap tracked the top 100 nucleotide rearrangements across paired samples, with Morisita index comparing paired versus unrelated samples. The immunoSEQ Rearrangement Details tool was used to assess whether nucleotide rearrangements converged onto identical amino acid sequences. Drawn from immuneACCESS, this table holds only the in-frame rearrangements with V and J called that TCRdb kept. Clones are partly lost; checked studies trace under half to an unresolved V gene and leave the rest unexplained. D and trimming come from the DNA, and the V and J calls and clone size come from that table. The sample includes 700 to 950 clones, with more than 35% observed a single time. Around an eighth of the sample rests with the top ten.

The germline ends are 5 bases apart after V is trimmed by 0 bases and J by 0 bases. From the germline V gene, CDR1 is SGHNT and CDR2 is YENEEA. Spanning cysteine to phenylalanine, the CDR3 consists of 15 amino acids. Of all the DNA, just the CDR3 is kept, 45 bases in frame from base 1. Comments on this clone: Which antigen it targets is not known. Base qualities are not provided; no much larger clone lies one nucleotide away.

The archived tumor blocks came from patients who had not received neoadjuvant therapy before resection. The preserved-tissue arm of the study used a few dozen surgical resection samples from 20 to 25 previously untreated pancreatic ductal adenocarcinoma patients. For the resection arm, ten 5-micron curls of FFPE tumor adjacent to the multiplex immunohistochemistry slide were used for DNA extraction. This clonotype was obtained from a human donor with pancreatic ductal adenocarcinoma. Recombination linked TRBV11-3 to TRBJ1-4; no D gene can be assigned with confidence. Source material: tumor tissue. The DNA sequence is given as TGTGCCAGCAGCTTAGAGGCTGCAACTAATGAAAAACTGTTTTTT. Translated, it gives CASSLEAATNEKLFF.